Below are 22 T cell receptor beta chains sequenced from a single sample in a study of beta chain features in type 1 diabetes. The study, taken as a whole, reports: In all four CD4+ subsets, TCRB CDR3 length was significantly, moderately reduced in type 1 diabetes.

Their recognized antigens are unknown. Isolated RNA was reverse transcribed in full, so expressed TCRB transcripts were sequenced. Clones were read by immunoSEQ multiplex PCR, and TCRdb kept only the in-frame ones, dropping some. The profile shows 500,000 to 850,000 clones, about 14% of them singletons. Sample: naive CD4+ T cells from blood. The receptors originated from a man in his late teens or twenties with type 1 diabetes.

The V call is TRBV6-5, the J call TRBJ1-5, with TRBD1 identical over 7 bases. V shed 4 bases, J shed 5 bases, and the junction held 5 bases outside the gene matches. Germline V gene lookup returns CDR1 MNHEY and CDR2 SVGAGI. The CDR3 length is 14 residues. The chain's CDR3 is CASSSDRVDQPQHF. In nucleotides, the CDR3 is TGTGCCAGCAGTTCCGACAGGGTAGATCAGCCCCAGCATTTT.

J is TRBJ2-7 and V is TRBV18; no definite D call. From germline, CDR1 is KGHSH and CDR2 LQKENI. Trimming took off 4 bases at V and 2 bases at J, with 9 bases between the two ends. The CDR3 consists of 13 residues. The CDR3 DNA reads TGTGCCAGCTCACTTTCCGAGACCTACGAGCAGTACTTC. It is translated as CASSLSETYEQYF.

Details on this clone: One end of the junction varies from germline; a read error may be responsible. The CDR3 is CAGSGGAADTQYF. The CDR3 bases are TGTGCCGGGAGCGGGGGGGCGGCAGATACGCAGTATTTT. J is TRBJ2-3 and V is TRBV30, with 10 bases lining up with TRBD2. The germline V gene has CDR1 GTSNPN and CDR2 SVGIG (reference sequence). The CDR3 is 13 residues long.

For the CDR3, the DNA is TGTGCCACCCCCCGGAACAGGGAGACCCAGTACTTC. This sequence encodes CATPRNRETQYF. The J gene is TRBJ2-5, the V gene TRBV5-4; D possibly corresponds to TRBD1 (5 bases). Germline CDR1 SGHNT, CDR2 YYREEE (reference sequence). The CDR3 runs to 12 residues. Deletions cut 9 bases from V and 5 bases from J, with 14 bases between.

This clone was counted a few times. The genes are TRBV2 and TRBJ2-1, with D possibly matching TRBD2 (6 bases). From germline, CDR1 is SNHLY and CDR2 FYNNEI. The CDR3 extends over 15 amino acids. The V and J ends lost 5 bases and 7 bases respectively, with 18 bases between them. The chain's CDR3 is CASSTLPRGSNEQFF. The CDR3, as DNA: TGTGCCAGCAGTACCCTCCCCCGGGGGAGTAATGAGCAGTTCTTC.

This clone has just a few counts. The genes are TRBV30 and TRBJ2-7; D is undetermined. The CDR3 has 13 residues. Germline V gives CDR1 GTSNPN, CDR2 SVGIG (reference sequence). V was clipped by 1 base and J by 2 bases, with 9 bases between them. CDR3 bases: TGTGCCTGGAGTGGGCCCTACGCCTACGAGCAGTACTTC. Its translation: CAWSGPYAYEQYF.

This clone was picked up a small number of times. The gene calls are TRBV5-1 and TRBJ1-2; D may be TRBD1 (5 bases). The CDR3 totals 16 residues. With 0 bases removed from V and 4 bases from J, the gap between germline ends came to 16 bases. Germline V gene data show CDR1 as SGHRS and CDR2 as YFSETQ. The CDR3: CASSLGSGTAIYGYTF. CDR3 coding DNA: TGCGCCAGCAGCTTGGGCTCCGGGACGGCGATCTATGGCTACACCTTC.

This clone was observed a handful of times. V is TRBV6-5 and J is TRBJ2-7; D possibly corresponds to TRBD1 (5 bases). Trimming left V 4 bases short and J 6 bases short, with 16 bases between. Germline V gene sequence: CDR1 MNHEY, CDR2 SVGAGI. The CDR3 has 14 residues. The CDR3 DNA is TGTGCCAGCAGTTGGGATGACAGTTTGACCGAGCAGTACTTC. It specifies CASSWDDSLTEQYF.

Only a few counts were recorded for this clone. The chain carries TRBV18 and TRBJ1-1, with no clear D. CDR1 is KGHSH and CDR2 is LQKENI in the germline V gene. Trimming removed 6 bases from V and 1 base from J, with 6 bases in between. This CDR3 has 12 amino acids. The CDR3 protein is CASSRTNTEAFF. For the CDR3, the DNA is TGTGCCAGCTCGCGAACGAACACTGAAGCTTTCTTT.

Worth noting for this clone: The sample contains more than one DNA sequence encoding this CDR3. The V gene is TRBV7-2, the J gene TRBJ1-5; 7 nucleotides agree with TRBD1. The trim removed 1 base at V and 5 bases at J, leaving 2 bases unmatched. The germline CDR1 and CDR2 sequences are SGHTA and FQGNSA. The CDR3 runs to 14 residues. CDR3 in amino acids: CASSLGQGYQPQHF. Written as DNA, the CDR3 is TGTGCCAGCAGCTTAGGACAGGGATATCAGCCCCAGCATTTT.

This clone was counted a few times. The DNA of the CDR3 is TGTGCCAGCAGCCCGCGGACAGGGGGCGATGCTTTCTTT. Translation gives CASSPRTGGDAFF. The chain employs TRBV14 and TRBJ1-1, with 11 bases identical to TRBD1. The germline gives CDR1 SGHDN, CDR2 FVKESK. Trimming removed 4 bases from V and 11 bases from J; junction bases left unmatched: 6. The CDR3 has 13 amino acids.

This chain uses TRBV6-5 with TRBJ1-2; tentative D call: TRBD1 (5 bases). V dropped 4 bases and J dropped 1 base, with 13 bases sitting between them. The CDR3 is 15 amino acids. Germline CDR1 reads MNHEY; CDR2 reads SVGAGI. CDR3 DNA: TGTGCCAGCAGTTTCAGGGTGAGGGGTAACTATGGCTACACCTTC. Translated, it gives CASSFRVRGNYGYTF.

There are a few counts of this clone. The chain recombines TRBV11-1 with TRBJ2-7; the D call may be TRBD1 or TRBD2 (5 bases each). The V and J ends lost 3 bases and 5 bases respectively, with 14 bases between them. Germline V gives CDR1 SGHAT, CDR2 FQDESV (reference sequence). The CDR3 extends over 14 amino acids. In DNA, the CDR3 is TGTGCCAGCAGCTTGGGACCCGCTCAGAACGAGCAGTACTTC. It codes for CASSLGPAQNEQYF.

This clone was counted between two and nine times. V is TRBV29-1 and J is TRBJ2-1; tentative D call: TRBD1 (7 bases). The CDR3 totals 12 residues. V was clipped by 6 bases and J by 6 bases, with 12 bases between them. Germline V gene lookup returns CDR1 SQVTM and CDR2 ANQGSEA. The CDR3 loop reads CSVEGQTNEQFF. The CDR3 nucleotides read TGCAGCGTGGAGGGACAGACCAATGAGCAGTTCTTC.

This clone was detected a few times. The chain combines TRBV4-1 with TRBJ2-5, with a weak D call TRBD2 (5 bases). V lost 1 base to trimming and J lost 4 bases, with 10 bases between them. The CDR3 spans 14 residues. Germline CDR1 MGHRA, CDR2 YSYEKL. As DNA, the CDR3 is TGCGCCAGCAGCCAAGCAGAAAGCGGAGAGACCCAGTACTTC. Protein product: CASSQAESGETQYF.

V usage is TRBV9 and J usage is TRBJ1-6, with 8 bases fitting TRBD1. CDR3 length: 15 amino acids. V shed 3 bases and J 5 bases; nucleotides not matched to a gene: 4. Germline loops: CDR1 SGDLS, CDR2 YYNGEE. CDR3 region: CASSDRTGNNSPLHF. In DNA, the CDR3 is TGTGCCAGCAGCGACAGGACAGGGAATAATTCACCCCTCCACTTT.

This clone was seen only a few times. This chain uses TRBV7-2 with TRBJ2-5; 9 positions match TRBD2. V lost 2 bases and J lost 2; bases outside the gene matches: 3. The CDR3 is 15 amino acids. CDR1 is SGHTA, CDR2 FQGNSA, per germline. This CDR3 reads CASSLSTSGQETQYF. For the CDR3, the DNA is TGTGCCAGCAGCTTATCGACTAGCGGACAAGAGACCCAGTACTTC. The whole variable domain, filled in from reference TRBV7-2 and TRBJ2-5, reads GAGVSQSPSNKVTEKGKDVELRCDPISGHTALYWYRQSLGQGLEFLIYFQGNSAPDKSGLPSDRFSAERTGGSVSTLTIQRTQQEDSAVYLCASSLSTSGQETQYFGPGTRLLVL.

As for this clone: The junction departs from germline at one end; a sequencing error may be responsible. CDR3 DNA sequence: TGTACCAGCAGTTACTCGTTAGGGGTAGCCAAAAACATTCAGTACTTC. Translation gives CTSSYSLGVAKNIQYF. The chain recombines TRBV6-5 with TRBJ2-4; D may be TRBD1 (5 bases). The CDR3 contains 16 residues. Germline CDR1 MNHEY, CDR2 SVGAGI.

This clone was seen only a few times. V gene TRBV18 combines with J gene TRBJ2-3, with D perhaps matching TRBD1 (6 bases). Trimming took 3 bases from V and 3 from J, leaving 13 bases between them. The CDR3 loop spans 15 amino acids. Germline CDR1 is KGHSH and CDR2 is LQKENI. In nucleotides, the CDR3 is TGTGCCAGCTCACCCACAGGGATAAGGACAGATACGCAGTATTTT. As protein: CASSPTGIRTDTQYF.

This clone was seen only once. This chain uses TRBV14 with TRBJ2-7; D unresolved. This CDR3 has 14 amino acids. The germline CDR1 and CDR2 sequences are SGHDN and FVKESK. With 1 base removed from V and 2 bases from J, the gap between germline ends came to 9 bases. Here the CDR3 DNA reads TGTGCCAGCAGCCAAGCCGGCTCGGCCTACGAGCAGTACTTC. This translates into CASSQAGSAYEQYF.

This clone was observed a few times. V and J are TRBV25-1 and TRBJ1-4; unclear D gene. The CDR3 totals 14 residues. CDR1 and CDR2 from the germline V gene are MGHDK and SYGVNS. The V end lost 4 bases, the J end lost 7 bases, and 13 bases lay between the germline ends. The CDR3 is CASSVPGTGEKLFF. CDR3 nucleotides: TGTGCCAGCAGTGTGCCTGGAACCGGTGAAAAACTGTTTTTT.

CDR3 amino acids: CASSFLQLQFF. DNA for the CDR3: TGTGCCAGCAGTTTCCTACAGCTTCAGTTCTTC. The chain links TRBV28 to TRBJ2-1; D unresolved. Germline V gene data show CDR1 as MDHEN and CDR2 as SYDVKM. V was clipped by 3 bases and J by 13 bases, with 10 bases between them. The CDR3 has 11 amino acids.